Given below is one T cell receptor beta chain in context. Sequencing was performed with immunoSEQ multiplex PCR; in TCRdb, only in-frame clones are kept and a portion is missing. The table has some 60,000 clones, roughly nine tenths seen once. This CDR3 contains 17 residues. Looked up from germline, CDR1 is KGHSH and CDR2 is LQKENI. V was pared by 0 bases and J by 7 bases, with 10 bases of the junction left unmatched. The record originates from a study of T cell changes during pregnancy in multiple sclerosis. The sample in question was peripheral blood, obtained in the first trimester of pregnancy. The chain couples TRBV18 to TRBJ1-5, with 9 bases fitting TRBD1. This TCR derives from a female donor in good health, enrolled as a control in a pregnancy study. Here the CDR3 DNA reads TGTGCCAGCTCACCACCGGAGGACCCGACAGGGGGGCAGCCCCAGCATTTT. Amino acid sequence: CASSPPEDPTGGQPQHF.